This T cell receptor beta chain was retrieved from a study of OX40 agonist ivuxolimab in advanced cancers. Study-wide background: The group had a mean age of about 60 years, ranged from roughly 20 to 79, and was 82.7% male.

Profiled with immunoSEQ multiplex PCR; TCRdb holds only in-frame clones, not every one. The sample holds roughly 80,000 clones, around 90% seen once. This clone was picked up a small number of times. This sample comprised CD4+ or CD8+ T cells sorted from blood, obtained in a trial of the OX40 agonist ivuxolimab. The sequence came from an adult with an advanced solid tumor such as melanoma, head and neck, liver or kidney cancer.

As DNA, the CDR3 is TGTGCCAGCAGTGTTCACGGGGGCACTGAAGCTTTCTTT. Amino acid sequence: CASSVHGGTEAFF. The chain has TRBV2 and TRBJ1-1, with a weak D call TRBD1 (5 bases). The germline V gene encodes CDR1 SNHLY and CDR2 FYNNEI. This CDR3 has 13 amino acids. V shed 4 bases and J shed 4 bases, with 10 bases lying between them.